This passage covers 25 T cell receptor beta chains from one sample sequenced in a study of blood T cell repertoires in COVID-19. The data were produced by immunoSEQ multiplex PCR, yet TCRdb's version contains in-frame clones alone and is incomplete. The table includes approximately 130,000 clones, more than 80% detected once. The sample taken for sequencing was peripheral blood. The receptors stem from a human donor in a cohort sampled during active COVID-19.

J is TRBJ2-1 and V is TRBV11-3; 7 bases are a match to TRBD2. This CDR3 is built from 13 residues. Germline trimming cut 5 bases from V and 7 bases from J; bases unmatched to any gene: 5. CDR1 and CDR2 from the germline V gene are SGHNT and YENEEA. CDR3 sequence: CASSPGEGNEQFF. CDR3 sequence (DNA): TGTGCCAGCAGCCCCGGGGAGGGGAATGAGCAGTTCTTC.

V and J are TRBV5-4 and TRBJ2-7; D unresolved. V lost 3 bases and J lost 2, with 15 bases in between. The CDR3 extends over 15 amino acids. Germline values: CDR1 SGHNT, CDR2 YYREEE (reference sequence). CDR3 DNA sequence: TGTGCCAGCAGCTCGACCAGGAAGGTTACCTACGAGCAGTACTTC. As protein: CASSSTRKVTYEQYF.

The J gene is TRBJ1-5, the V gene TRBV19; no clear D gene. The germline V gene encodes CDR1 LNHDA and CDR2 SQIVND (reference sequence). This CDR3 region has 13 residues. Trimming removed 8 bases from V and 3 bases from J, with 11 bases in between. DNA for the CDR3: TGTGCCAGTTTTGACACACCCAATCAGCCCCAGCATTTT. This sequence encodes CASFDTPNQPQHF.

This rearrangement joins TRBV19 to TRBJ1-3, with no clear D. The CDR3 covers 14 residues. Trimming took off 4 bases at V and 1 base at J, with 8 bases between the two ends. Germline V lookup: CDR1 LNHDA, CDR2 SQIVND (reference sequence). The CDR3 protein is CASSRETSGNTIYF. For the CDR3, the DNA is TGTGCCAGTAGTAGGGAGACTTCTGGAAACACCATATATTTT.

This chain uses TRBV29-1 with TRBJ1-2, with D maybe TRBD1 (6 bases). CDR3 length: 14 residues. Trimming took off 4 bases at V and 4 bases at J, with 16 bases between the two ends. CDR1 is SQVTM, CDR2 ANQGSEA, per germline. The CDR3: CSVAFPLGGYGYTF. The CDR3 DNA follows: TGCAGCGTTGCGTTCCCTTTAGGGGGCTATGGCTACACCTTC.

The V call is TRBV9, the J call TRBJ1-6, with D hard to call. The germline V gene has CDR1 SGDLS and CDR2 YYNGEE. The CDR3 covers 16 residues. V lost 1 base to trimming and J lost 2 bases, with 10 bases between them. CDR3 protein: CASSVLPGTYNSPLHF. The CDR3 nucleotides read TGTGCCAGCAGCGTATTGCCGGGTACCTATAATTCACCCCTCCACTTT.

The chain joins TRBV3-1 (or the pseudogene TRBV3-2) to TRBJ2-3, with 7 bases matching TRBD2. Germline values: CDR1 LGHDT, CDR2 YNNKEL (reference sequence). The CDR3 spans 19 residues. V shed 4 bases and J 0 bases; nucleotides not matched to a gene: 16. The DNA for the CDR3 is TGTGCCAGCAGCCCCCGGTTGGGCGGGAGTTTGGGCAGCACAGATACGCAGTATTTT. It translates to CASSPRLGGSLGSTDTQYF.

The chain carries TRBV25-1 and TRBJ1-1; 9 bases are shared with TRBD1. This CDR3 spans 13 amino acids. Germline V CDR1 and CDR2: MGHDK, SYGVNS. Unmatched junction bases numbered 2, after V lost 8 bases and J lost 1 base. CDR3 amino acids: CASGDRENTEAFF. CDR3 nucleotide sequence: TGTGCCAGCGGGGACAGGGAGAACACTGAAGCTTTCTTT.

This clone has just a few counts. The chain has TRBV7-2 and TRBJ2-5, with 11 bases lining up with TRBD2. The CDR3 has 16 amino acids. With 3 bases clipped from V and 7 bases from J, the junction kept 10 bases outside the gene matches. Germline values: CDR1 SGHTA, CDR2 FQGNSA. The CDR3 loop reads CASSFFSSGRGGTQYF. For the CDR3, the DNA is TGTGCCAGCAGCTTCTTTAGTAGCGGGAGGGGAGGGACCCAGTACTTC.

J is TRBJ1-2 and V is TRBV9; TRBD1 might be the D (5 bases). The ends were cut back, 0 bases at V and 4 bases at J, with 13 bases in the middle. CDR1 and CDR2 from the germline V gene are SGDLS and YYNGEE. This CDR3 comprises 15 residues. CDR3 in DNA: TGTGCCAGCAGCGTAGGTGGGGGGACGGTCTATGGCTACACCTTC. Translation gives CASSVGGGTVYGYTF.

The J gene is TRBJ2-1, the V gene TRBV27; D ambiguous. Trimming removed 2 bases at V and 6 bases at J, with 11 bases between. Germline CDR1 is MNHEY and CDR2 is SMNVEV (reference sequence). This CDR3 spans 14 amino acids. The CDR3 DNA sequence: TGTGCCAGCAGTTTAGGTCCAGCGTTCAATGAGCAGTTCTTC. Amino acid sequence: CASSLGPAFNEQFF.

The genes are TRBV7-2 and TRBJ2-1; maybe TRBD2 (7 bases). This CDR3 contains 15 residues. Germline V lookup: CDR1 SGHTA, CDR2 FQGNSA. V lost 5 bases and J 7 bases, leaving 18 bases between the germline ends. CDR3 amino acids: CASSPQVGGGNEQFF. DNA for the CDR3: TGTGCCAGCAGCCCCCAAGTGGGAGGGGGTAATGAGCAGTTCTTC.

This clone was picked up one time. The CDR3: CASSYRVPYQPQHF. The CDR3 DNA reads as TGCGCCAGCAGTTACAGGGTCCCGTATCAGCCCCAGCATTTT. This chain joins TRBV23-1 and TRBJ1-5, with D possibly being TRBD1 (6 bases). TRBV23-1 is an open reading frame, and its role is uncertain. The V and J ends lost 5 bases and 5 bases respectively, with 13 bases between them. CDR3 length equals 14 residues.

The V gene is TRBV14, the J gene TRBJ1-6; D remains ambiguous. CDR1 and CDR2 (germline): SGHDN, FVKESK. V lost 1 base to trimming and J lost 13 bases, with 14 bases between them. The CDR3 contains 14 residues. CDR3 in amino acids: CASSQVGVQRPLHF. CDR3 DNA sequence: TGTGCCAGCAGCCAAGTAGGCGTCCAGCGCCCCCTCCACTTT.

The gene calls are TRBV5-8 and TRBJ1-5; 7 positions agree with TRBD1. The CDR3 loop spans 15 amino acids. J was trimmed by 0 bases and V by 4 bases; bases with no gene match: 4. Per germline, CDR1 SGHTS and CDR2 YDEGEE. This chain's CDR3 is CASSRDRLSNQPQHF. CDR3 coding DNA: TGTGCCAGCAGCAGGGACAGACTTAGCAATCAGCCCCAGCATTTT.

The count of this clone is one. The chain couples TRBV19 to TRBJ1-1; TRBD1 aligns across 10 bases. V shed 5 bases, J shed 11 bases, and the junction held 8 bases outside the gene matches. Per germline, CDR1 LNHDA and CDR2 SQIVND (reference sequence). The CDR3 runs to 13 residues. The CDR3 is CASSSTGGNSAFF. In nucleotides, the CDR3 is TGTGCCAGTAGTTCGACAGGGGGCAATTCCGCTTTCTTT.

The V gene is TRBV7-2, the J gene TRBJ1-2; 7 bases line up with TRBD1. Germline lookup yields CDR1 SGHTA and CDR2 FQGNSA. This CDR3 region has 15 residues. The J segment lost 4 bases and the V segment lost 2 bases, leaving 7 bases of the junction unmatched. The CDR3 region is CASSLTDRSFYGYTF. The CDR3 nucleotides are TGTGCCAGCAGCTTAACGGACAGGTCTTTCTATGGCTACACCTTC.

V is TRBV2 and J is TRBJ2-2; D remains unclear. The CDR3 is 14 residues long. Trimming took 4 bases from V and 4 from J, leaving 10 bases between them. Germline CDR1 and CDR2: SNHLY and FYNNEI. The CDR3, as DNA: TGTGCCAGCAGTGTTGAGGTTACCACCGGGGAGCTGTTTTTT. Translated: CASSVEVTTGELFF.

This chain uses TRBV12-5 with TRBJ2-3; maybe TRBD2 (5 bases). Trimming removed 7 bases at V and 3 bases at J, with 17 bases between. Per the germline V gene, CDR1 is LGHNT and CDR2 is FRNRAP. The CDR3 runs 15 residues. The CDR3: CASATYLRLTDTQYF. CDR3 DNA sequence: TGTGCTAGTGCCACTTACCTCCGACTAACAGATACGCAGTATTTT.

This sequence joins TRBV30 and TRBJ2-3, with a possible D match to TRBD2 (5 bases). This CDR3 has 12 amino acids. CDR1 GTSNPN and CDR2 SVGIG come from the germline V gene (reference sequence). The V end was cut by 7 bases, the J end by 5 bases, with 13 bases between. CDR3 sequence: CAFPRAGDTQYF. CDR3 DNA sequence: TGTGCCTTCCCCCGGGCGGGAGATACGCAGTATTTT.

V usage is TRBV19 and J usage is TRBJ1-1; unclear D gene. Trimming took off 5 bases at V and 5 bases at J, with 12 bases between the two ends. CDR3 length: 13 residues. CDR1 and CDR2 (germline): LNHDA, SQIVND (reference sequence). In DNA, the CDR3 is TGTGCCAGTAGTCCCTTCAGAGGGACTGAAGCTTTCTTT. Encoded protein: CASSPFRGTEAFF.

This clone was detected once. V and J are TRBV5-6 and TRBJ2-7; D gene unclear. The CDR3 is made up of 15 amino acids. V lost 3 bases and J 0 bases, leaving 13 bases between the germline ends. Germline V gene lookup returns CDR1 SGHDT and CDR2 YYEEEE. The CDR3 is CASSWPGGSSYEQYF. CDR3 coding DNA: TGTGCCAGCAGCTGGCCGGGTGGCAGCTCCTACGAGCAGTACTTC.

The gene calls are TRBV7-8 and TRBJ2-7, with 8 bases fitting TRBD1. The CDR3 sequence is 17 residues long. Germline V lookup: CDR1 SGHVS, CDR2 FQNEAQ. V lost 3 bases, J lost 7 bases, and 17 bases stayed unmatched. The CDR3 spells CASSFKSDRGRRGEQYF. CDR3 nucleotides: TGTGCCAGCAGCTTCAAATCCGACAGGGGTCGACGTGGAGAGCAGTACTTC.

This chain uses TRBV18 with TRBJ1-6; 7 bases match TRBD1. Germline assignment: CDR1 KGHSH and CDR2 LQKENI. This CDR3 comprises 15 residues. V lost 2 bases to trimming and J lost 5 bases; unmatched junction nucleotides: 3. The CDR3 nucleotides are TGTGCCAGCTCACCAAACAGGGGCGATAATTCACCCCTCCACTTT. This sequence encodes CASSPNRGDNSPLHF. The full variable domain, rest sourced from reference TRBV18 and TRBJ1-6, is NAGVMQNPRHLVRRRGQEARLRCSPMKGHSHVYWYRQLPEEGLKFMVYLQKENIIDESGMPKERFSAEFPKEGPSILRIQQVVRGDSAAYFCASSPNRGDNSPLHFGNGTRLTVT.

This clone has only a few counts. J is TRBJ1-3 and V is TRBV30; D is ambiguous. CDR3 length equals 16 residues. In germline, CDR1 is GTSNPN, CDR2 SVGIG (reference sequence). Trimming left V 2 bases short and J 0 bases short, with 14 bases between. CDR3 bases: TGTGCCTGGAGTCAGACACACCGCGCCTCTGGAAACACCATATATTTT. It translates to CAWSQTHRASGNTIYF. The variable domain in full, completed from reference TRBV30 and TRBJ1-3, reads SQTIHQWPATLVQPVGSPLSLECTVEGTSNPNLYWYRQAAGRGLQLLFYSVGIGQISSEVPQNLSASRPQDRQFILSSKKLLLSDSGFYLCAWSQTHRASGNTIYFGEGSWLTVV.